These 17 T cell receptor beta chains were sequenced from one sample in a study of beta chain features in type 1 diabetes. The isolated RNA, all of it, was reverse transcribed, so expressed TCRB transcripts were what got sequenced. TCRdb's copy holds only in-frame clones and misses some; the assay was immunoSEQ multiplex PCR. The top ten clones hold roughly 0.45% of a sample with tens of thousands of clones, under 35% of them seen once. Sequencing input: stem cell memory CD4+ T cells from blood. All receptors come from a woman aged 18 to 35 in good health.

The sample holds a few counts of this clone. The V and J genes are TRBV7-9 and TRBJ1-1; weak D call: TRBD1 (5 bases). The germline gives CDR1 SEHNR, CDR2 FQNEAQ (reference sequence). This CDR3 has 16 amino acids. V lost 5 bases, J lost 7 bases, and 23 bases lay in between. CDR3 loop: CASSHGTQGLNDEAFF. The CDR3 DNA is TGTGCCAGCAGCCACGGAACGCAGGGTCTGAACGATGAAGCTTTCTTT.

The chain is built from TRBV7-3 and TRBJ2-3, with 9 bases matching TRBD2. The CDR3 contains 18 residues. Trimming removed 5 bases from V and 1 base from J; junction bases left unmatched: 13. Germline CDR1 reads SGHTA; CDR2 reads FQGTGA. Written as DNA, the CDR3 is TGTGCCAGCAGCGTCGGTGTCAGCGGGGGGTTGGGCACAGATACGCAGTATTTT. Its protein product is CASSVGVSGGLGTDTQYF. The complete variable domain, with remaining parts taken from reference TRBV7-3 and TRBJ2-3, reads GAGVSQTPSNKVTEKGKYVELRCDPISGHTALYWYRQSLGQGPEFLIYFQGTGAADDSGLPNDRFFAVRPEGSVSTLKIQRTERGDSAVYLCASSVGVSGGLGTDTQYFGPGTRLTVL.

The gene calls are TRBV6-6 and TRBJ1-1; D gene uncertain. Germline V gene sequence: CDR1 MNHNY, CDR2 SVGAGI (reference sequence). V lost 5 bases to trimming and J lost 7 bases, with 11 bases between them. This CDR3 is built from 12 residues. The CDR3: CASSHASVEAFF. The CDR3 DNA reads TGTGCCAGCAGTCACGCCAGCGTTGAAGCTTTCTTT.

This clone has a handful of counts. V gene TRBV19 combines with J gene TRBJ1-1; no clear D. Germline CDR1 LNHDA, CDR2 SQIVND (reference sequence). CDR3 length equals 14 residues. Trimming removed 5 bases at V and 0 bases at J, with 10 bases between. CDR3 coding DNA: TGTGCCAGTAGTCCGGAGAGGATGAACACTGAAGCTTTCTTT. It translates to CASSPERMNTEAFF.

This clone was found a few times. The chain employs TRBV30 and TRBJ2-3; 14 bases line up with TRBD2. Trimming at V came to 3 bases and at J to 3 bases, leaving 5 bases not matched to a gene. The germline V gene has CDR1 GTSNPN and CDR2 SVGIG (reference sequence). The CDR3 spans 16 residues. Here the CDR3 reads CAWSPGTSGRTDTQYF. CDR3 nucleotides: TGTGCCTGGAGCCCTGGGACTAGCGGGAGAACAGATACGCAGTATTTT.

The chain's CDR3 is CASSYSNLAGYNEQFF. The CDR3, as DNA: TGTGCCAGCAGTTACTCGAATCTAGCGGGGTACAATGAGCAGTTCTTC. V usage is TRBV6-5 and J usage is TRBJ2-1; 9 bases line up with TRBD2. This CDR3 contains 16 residues. The V gene end was trimmed by 0 bases and the J gene end by 4 bases; junction bases not matched to a gene: 4. The germline gives CDR1 MNHEY, CDR2 SVGAGI.

The rearrangement links TRBV6-5 to TRBJ1-3; no firm D call. Germline V lookup: CDR1 MNHEY, CDR2 SVGAGI. The CDR3 totals 16 residues. Trimming removed 5 bases at V and 3 bases at J, with 17 bases between. The CDR3, as DNA: TGTGCCAGCAGTCACTTGCAAAACGCAGATGGAAACACCATATATTTT. This codes for CASSHLQNADGNTIYF.

In its sample, this clone was seen a few times. The rearrangement links TRBV5-5 to TRBJ2-5; D is possibly TRBD1 (5 bases). CDR1 SGHKS and CDR2 YYEKEE come from the germline V gene (reference sequence). The V gene lost 1 base and the J gene lost 2 bases, with 15 bases spanning the gap. CDR3 length: 16 amino acids. This chain's CDR3 is CASSLSYGAEQETQYF. In DNA form, the CDR3 reads TGTGCCAGCAGCTTGTCTTATGGGGCCGAGCAAGAGACCCAGTACTTC.

This clone was counted between two and nine times. The chain recombines TRBV29-1 with TRBJ1-2; weak D call: TRBD1 (5 bases). The germline V gene encodes CDR1 SQVTM and CDR2 ANQGSEA. Trimming pared 3 bases from V and 4 bases from J, leaving 9 bases between. There are 12 residues in the CDR3. CDR3 nucleotides: TGCAGCGTTGACAGGGATAGCTATGGCTACACCTTC. Residues: CSVDRDSYGYTF. The full variable domain, its missing parts supplied by reference TRBV29-1 and TRBJ1-2, is SAVISQKPSRDICQRGTSLTIQCQVDSQVTMMFWYRQQPGQSLTLIATANQGSEATYESGFVIDKFPISRPNLTFSTLTVSNMSPEDSSIYLCSVDRDSYGYTFGSGTRLTVV.

The chain has TRBV29-1 and TRBJ2-1; 8 nucleotides agree with TRBD2. The CDR3 contains 16 residues. Looked up from germline, CDR1 is SQVTM and CDR2 is ANQGSEA. The V and J ends lost 3 bases and 3 bases, in that order; junction bases with no gene match: 10. CDR3 region: CSVEGTAGGFYNEQFF. CDR3 DNA sequence: TGCAGCGTTGAGGGGACGGCGGGAGGATTCTACAATGAGCAGTTCTTC.

The rearrangement joins TRBV19 to TRBJ2-1; 8 nucleotides align to TRBD1. CDR1 LNHDA and CDR2 SQIVND come from the germline V gene (reference sequence). The CDR3 extends over 16 amino acids. Losses at the gene ends were 3 bases for V and 8 bases for J; bases not matched to a gene: 12. The CDR3 here is CASSINAGQGSDEQFF. Written as DNA, the CDR3 is TGTGCCAGTAGTATTAACGCTGGACAGGGATCGGATGAGCAGTTCTTC. The whole variable domain, filled in from reference TRBV19 and TRBJ2-1, reads DGGITQSPKYLFRKEGQNVTLSCEQNLNHDAMYWYRQDPGQGLRLIYYSQIVNDFQKGDIAEGYSVSREKKESFPLTVTSAQKNPTAFYLCASSINAGQGSDEQFFGPGTRLTVL.

This clone was counted between two and nine times. This chain connects TRBV11-1 to TRBJ2-3; 9 bases align to TRBD1. The CDR3 runs to 16 residues. The germline V gene encodes CDR1 SGHAT and CDR2 FQDESV (reference sequence). J was trimmed by 4 bases and V by 0 bases; bases with no gene match: 5. CDR3 in DNA: TGTGCCAGCAGCTTAGCGGGGACAGGGAACGCAGATACGCAGTATTTT. Protein: CASSLAGTGNADTQYF.

Comment on this clone: Germline is not matched at one junction end, which may reflect a read error. Here the CDR3 reads CASSLESGTSGILWHF. The CDR3 DNA follows: TGCGCCAGCAGCTTGGAATCCGGGACTAGCGGGATTCTCTGGCACTTC. The chain employs TRBV5-1 and TRBJ2-7; 13 nucleotides match TRBD2. The CDR3 runs 16 residues. Germline CDR1 reads SGHRS; CDR2 reads YFSETQ.

This clone showed up just a few times. This sequence joins TRBV7-9 and TRBJ2-2, with 10 bases aligning to TRBD2. The germline V gene has CDR1 SEHNR and CDR2 FQNEAQ (reference sequence). The CDR3 sequence is 15 residues long. Here the CDR3 DNA reads TGTGCTACGGGGGGACTAGCGCTTAACACCGGGGAGCTGTTTTTT. This codes for CATGGLALNTGELFF. The full variable domain, completed using reference TRBV7-9 and TRBJ2-2, is DTGVSQNPRHKITKRGQNVTFRCDPISEHNRLYWYRQTLGQGPEFLTYFQNEAQLEKSRLLSDRFSAERPKGSFSTLEIQRTEQGDSAMYLCATGGLALNTGELFFGEGSRLTVL.

This chain uses TRBV7-9 with TRBJ2-1; 14 bases fit TRBD2. V was clipped by 0 bases and J by 7 bases; unmatched bases: 8. The CDR3 loop spans 18 amino acids. CDR1 is SEHNR and CDR2 is FQNEAQ in the germline V gene (reference sequence). CDR3 coding DNA: TGTGCCAGCAGCTTAGCCGGTACGAGGACTAGCGGGAGGAATGAGCAGTTCTTC. Protein: CASSLAGTRTSGRNEQFF.

V gene TRBV11-2 combines with J gene TRBJ1-1; a weak D match, TRBD1 (6 bases). Germline CDR1 reads SGHAT; CDR2 reads FQNNGV. The CDR3 totals 14 residues. Trimming removed 2 bases from V and 4 bases from J, with 11 bases in between. The CDR3 nucleotides are TGTGCCAGCAGCTTACCACAGGGTCTCACTGAAGCTTTCTTT. Its translation is CASSLPQGLTEAFF.

In this sample, this clone turned up a few times. J is TRBJ2-7 and V is TRBV28; TRBD2 agrees at 12 bases. V lost 7 bases to trimming and J lost 0 bases; unmatched junction nucleotides: 16. The CDR3 consists of 19 residues. Germline CDR1 and CDR2: MDHEN and SYDVKM. The DNA for the CDR3 is TGTGCCAGCACCCAAGGAGGGTTAACTAGCGGGAGGAGCTCCTACGAGCAGTACTTC. Its protein product is CASTQGGLTSGRSSYEQYF.